The 19 T cell receptor beta chains below all came from one sample that was sequenced in a study of blood T cell repertoires in COVID-19. The data were produced by immunoSEQ multiplex PCR, yet TCRdb's version contains in-frame clones alone and is incomplete. The sample includes some 530,000 clones, 75% to 90% of them seen just once. The sequenced sample consisted of peripheral blood. The receptors were sampled from a human donor in a cohort sampled during active COVID-19.

The chain has TRBV30 and TRBJ2-1; 7 bases map to TRBD2. The germline V gene has CDR1 GTSNPN and CDR2 SVGIG (reference sequence). After removal of 4 bases from V and 0 bases from J, the junction contained 3 bases not matched to a gene. This CDR3 contains 14 residues. The CDR3 protein is CAWKAGSSYNEQFF. CDR3 in DNA: TGTGCCTGGAAAGCGGGGAGCTCCTACAATGAGCAGTTCTTC.

For this clone: The sample has other DNA sequences that encode this CDR3 too. The chain uses TRBV28 and TRBJ1-2, with D possibly TRBD1 on 5 matching bases. The germline CDR1 and CDR2 sequences are MDHEN and SYDVKM. Trimming took off 5 bases at V and 4 bases at J, with 11 bases between the two ends. The CDR3 is 13 residues long. The CDR3 region is CASSPQGGYGYTF. CDR3 DNA: TGTGCCAGCAGTCCTCAGGGAGGCTATGGCTACACCTTC.

This chain connects TRBV5-4 to TRBJ2-1, with TRBD2 matching over 15 bases. V shed 4 bases, J shed 9 bases, and the junction held 11 bases outside the gene matches. Per germline, CDR1 SGHNT and CDR2 YYREEE (reference sequence). The CDR3 sequence is 17 residues long. CDR3 in DNA: TGTGCCAGCAGCCCCGGGACTAGCGGGAGGTTATGGGGTGAGCAGTTCTTC. Protein sequence: CASSPGTSGRLWGEQFF.

The chain joins TRBV6-5 to TRBJ1-1; D unresolved. CDR1 and CDR2 from the germline V gene are MNHEY and SVGAGI. The CDR3 length is 14 residues. Between the trimmed V and J ends, which lost 8 bases and 0 bases, there was a span of 13 bases. The CDR3 DNA is TGTGCCAGCGCCCAGGAACGGCTGAACACTGAAGCTTTCTTT. This sequence encodes CASAQERLNTEAFF.

About this clone: The junction differs from germline at one of its ends, possibly a read error. The J gene is TRBJ1-2, the V gene TRBV9; D is possibly TRBD1 (6 bases). From germline, CDR1 is SGDLS and CDR2 YYNGEE. This CDR3 has 11 amino acids. The CDR3 spells CASSVGQNYSF. The CDR3, as DNA: TGTGCCAGCAGCGTGGGACAAAACTACTCCTTC.

This sequence joins TRBV30 and TRBJ1-1, with 8 bases that match TRBD1. The CDR3 has 14 residues. The J segment lost 1 base and the V segment lost 8 bases, leaving 9 bases of the junction unmatched. The germline V gene encodes CDR1 GTSNPN and CDR2 SVGIG (reference sequence). CDR3 sequence reads: CAGTSGTGNTEAFF. The CDR3 DNA sequence: TGTGCCGGGACTTCCGGGACAGGGAACACTGAAGCTTTCTTT.

V is TRBV30 and J is TRBJ1-1; D possibly corresponds to TRBD1 (5 bases). Germline V lookup: CDR1 GTSNPN, CDR2 SVGIG (reference sequence). Trimming stripped 3 bases from V and 2 bases from J, with 7 bases between. CDR3 length: 12 residues. The CDR3 bases are TGTGCCTGGAGGGACACAAACACTGAAGCTTTCTTT. Protein sequence: CAWRDTNTEAFF.

This rearrangement joins TRBV29-1 to TRBJ2-1; 11 bases map to TRBD2. The CDR3 has 17 residues. V shed 0 bases and J 3 bases; nucleotides not matched to a gene: 7. CDR1 is SQVTM and CDR2 is ANQGSEA in the germline V gene. The CDR3 spells CSVEDQRLAGIYNEQFF. Written as DNA, the CDR3 is TGCAGCGTTGAAGATCAAAGACTAGCGGGGATCTACAATGAGCAGTTCTTC.

Notes on this clone: One end of the junction is discordant with germline, which a read error may explain. CDR3 sequence (DNA): TGTGCTAGCAGCCCGACTAGCGGGAGGGACACCGGGGAGCTGTTTTTT. This translates into CASSPTSGRDTGELFF. The chain recombines TRBV7-7 with TRBJ2-2; 14 nucleotides agree with TRBD2. Looked up from germline, CDR1 is SSHAT and CDR2 is FNYEAQ (reference sequence). This CDR3 has 16 residues. Looking up the rest from reference TRBV7-7 and TRBJ2-2 gives the full variable domain: GAGVSQSPRYKVTKRGQDVTLRCDPISSHATLYWYQQALGQGPEFLTYFNYEAQPDKSGLPSDRFSAERPEGSISTLTIQRTEQRDSAMYRCASSPTSGRDTGELFFGEGSRLTVL.

The rearrangement joins TRBV3-1 (or the pseudogene TRBV3-2) to TRBJ1-2, with TRBD1 matching over 7 bases. This CDR3 has 14 residues. Germline V gene lookup returns CDR1 LGHDT and CDR2 YNNKEL (reference sequence). Trimming removed 1 base from V and 8 bases from J; junction bases left unmatched: 7. CDR3 nucleotides: TGTGCCAGCAGCCAAGTGGGCAGGGGGGAAGGCTACACCTTC. Amino acids: CASSQVGRGEGYTF.

This chain links TRBV11-3 with TRBJ2-3; TRBD1 is a possible D gene (6 bases). This CDR3 has 13 residues. V was shortened by 4 bases and J by 3 bases, with 8 bases between the two germline ends. The V gene's germline CDR1 is SGHNT and CDR2 YENEEA. CDR3 sequence (DNA): TGTGCCAGCAGCTCAGACAGGACAGATACGCAGTATTTT. Amino acid sequence: CASSSDRTDTQYF.

This chain uses TRBV29-1 with TRBJ1-2, with 8 bases identical to TRBD1. The germline CDR1 and CDR2 sequences are SQVTM and ANQGSEA. The CDR3 extends over 12 amino acids. V lost 7 bases to trimming and J lost 6 bases; unmatched junction nucleotides: 7. The CDR3 region has the DNA TGCAGCGGATCGACAGGGGACCATGGCTACACCTTC. It is translated as CSGSTGDHGYTF.

The V gene is TRBV27, the J gene TRBJ1-6; D is possibly TRBD1 (6 bases). The CDR3 totals 13 residues. Germline V gene lookup returns CDR1 MNHEY and CDR2 SMNVEV (reference sequence). V shed 10 bases and J shed 9 bases, with 16 bases lying between them. The DNA for the CDR3 is TGTGCCACCACAGAAGGGGGGGGTTCACCCCTCCACTTT. Its protein product is CATTEGGGSPLHF.

This clone was picked up one time. The rearrangement uses TRBV4-1 and TRBJ1-6; D gene uncertain. V was clipped by 1 base and J by 9 bases, with 16 bases between them. The length of the CDR3 is 16 residues. Germline values: CDR1 MGHRA, CDR2 YSYEKL. The CDR3 sequence: CASSQAPEVGSSPLHF. CDR3 DNA sequence: TGCGCCAGCAGCCAAGCCCCGGAGGTGGGGAGTTCACCCCTCCACTTT.

The chain couples TRBV6-1 to TRBJ2-7; no definite D call. V was trimmed by 0 bases and J by 3 bases, leaving 6 bases between them. Germline V CDR1 and CDR2: MNHNS, SASEGT. The CDR3 sequence is 13 residues long. The chain's CDR3 is CASSEAALYEQYF. The CDR3 bases are TGTGCCAGCAGTGAAGCGGCTCTCTACGAGCAGTACTTC.

With regard to this clone: One end of the junction fails to match germline, which may point to a read error. The chain carries TRBV9 and TRBJ2-6; 9 bases fit TRBD2. Looked up from germline, CDR1 is SGDLS and CDR2 is YYNGEE. The CDR3 spans 18 residues. CDR3 sequence reads: CASSVLIAGESGPNVLTF. CDR3 nucleotide sequence: TGTGCCAGCAGCGTTCTAATAGCGGGAGAATCTGGGCCCAACGTCCTGACTTTC.

The genes are TRBV27 and TRBJ1-5, with no clear D. Germline loops: CDR1 MNHEY, CDR2 SMNVEV (reference sequence). The CDR3 has 14 amino acids. Deletions cut 3 bases from V and 5 bases from J, with 11 bases between. The CDR3 coding sequence is TGTGCCAGCAGTTTCAGGTCAGAAGATCAGCCCCAGCATTTT. As protein: CASSFRSEDQPQHF.

Here the CDR3 reads CAWGRTVNQPQHF. The CDR3, as DNA: TGTGCCTGGGGGCGGACAGTTAATCAGCCCCAGCATTTT. This chain connects TRBV30 to TRBJ1-5, with D maybe TRBD1 (6 bases). V was shortened by 5 bases and J by 4 bases, with 12 bases between the two germline ends. Germline-derived CDR1 and CDR2 are GTSNPN and SVGIG (reference sequence). This CDR3 contains 13 residues.

The CDR3 loop reads CASSYSLQGAGYTF. The CDR3 nucleotides are TGTGCCAGCAGTTACTCGCTTCAGGGGGCGGGCTACACCTTC. The rearrangement uses TRBV6-5 and TRBJ1-2; 8 bases are a match to TRBD1. This CDR3 contains 14 residues. Per germline, CDR1 MNHEY and CDR2 SVGAGI. Losses at the gene ends were 0 bases for V and 8 bases for J; bases not matched to a gene: 5.